The T cell receptor (beta chain) described here comes from a study of beta chain features in type 1 diabetes. Broader study findings: Still unanswered here is whether HLA type influences TCRB rearrangement. Diminished insertions and augmented deletions at VDJ junctions characterized type 1 diabetes patients. Sequencing the cDNA could make cells with high TCR expression show up more than they should.

Points on this clone: Its target is unknown.

The isolated RNA, all of it, was reverse transcribed, so expressed TCRB transcripts were what got sequenced. Libraries were prepared by immunoSEQ multiplex PCR; TCRdb keeps only in-frame clonotypes and omits some of them. Of 130,000 or so clones listed, about 10% were seen once; the top ten hold approximately 0.68%. Sequenced sample: central memory CD4+ T cells from blood. This clonotype was obtained from a man between 18 and 29 years old in good health.

CDR3 in amino acids: CASSRTGTANTEAFF. The CDR3 DNA is TGTGCCAGCAGCAGGACCGGGACAGCCAACACTGAAGCTTTCTTT. V and J are TRBV7-2 and TRBJ1-1; TRBD1 matches at 7 bases. The V and J ends lost 5 bases and 2 bases, in that order; junction bases with no gene match: 8. The germline gives CDR1 SGHTA, CDR2 FQGNSA. CDR3 length equals 15 residues.